The clone carrying this T cell receptor beta chain was recorded a few times. Its antigen is still unknown. V lost 4 bases and J lost 10, with 14 bases in between. CDR1 SNHLY and CDR2 FYNNEI come from the germline V gene. The CDR3 contains 13 residues. These data originate in a study of post-analysis software for immune sequencing data. On the study more broadly: Recorded subtypes: relapsing-remitting, secondary progressive, progressive-relapsing; some patients unannotated.

The study, taken as a whole, reports: Patients had higher frequencies than controls of about five TRBV segments, including TRBV5-6, TRBV5-1 and TRBV20-1. Significantly lower normalized Chao1 diversity was seen in multiple sclerosis patients than in controls. The F measure placed samples prepared in the same batch into strongly shared clusters.

Unique molecular identifiers were carried by the TCR beta cDNA libraries. TCRdb re-called the PCR reads through MiXCR, storing one row per CDR3 protein. The sample contains around 440,000 distinct CDR3 sequences, over 35% of which appear only once. The source of this sequence is a girl under 18 with multiple sclerosis. The chain employs TRBV2 and TRBJ2-1; D remains ambiguous. Sequencing input: blood. CDR3 sequence (DNA): TGTGCCAGCAGTGCTGAAATGGTGGGCGAGCAGTTCTTC. Its translation: CASSAEMVGEQFF.